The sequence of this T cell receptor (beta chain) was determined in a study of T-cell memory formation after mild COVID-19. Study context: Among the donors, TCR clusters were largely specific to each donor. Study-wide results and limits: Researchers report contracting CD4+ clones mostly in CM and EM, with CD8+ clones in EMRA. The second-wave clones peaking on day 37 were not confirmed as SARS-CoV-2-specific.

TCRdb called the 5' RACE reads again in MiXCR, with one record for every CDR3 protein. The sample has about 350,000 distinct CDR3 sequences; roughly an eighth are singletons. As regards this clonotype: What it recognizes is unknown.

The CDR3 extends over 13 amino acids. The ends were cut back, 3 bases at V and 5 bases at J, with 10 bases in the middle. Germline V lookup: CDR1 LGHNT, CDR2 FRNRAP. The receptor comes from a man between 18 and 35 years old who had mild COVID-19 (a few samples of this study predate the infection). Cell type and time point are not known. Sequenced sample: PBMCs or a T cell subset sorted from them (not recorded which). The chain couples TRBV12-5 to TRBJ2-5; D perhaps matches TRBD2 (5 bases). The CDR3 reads CASGFSGVETQYF. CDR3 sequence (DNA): TGTGCTAGTGGTTTCTCCGGGGTGGAGACCCAGTACTTC.